The 30 T cell receptor beta chains listed next were all sequenced from one sample in a study of T cells in Graves' hyperthyroidism and ophthalmopathy. RNA transcripts served as the template for amplifying TCR beta CDR3 regions. TCR CDR3 regions were first amplified by RT-PCR with HTBI primers. TCRdb ran MiXCR on the multiplex PCR reads and lists one entry per CDR3 protein. The sample contains some 620,000 distinct CDR3 sequences, roughly 16% of which appear only once. The sample comprised blood. These receptors all come from a woman aged 25 to 45 with Graves' hyperthyroidism.

The chain links TRBV20-1 to TRBJ1-5, with 9 bases lining up with TRBD1. Germline V CDR1 and CDR2: DFQATT, SNEGSKA (reference sequence). There are 15 residues in the CDR3. V was clipped by 3 bases and J by 3 bases; unmatched bases: 6. The CDR3 region is CSARVDRGANQPQHF. The DNA of the CDR3 is TGCAGTGCTAGGGTTGACAGGGGGGCCAATCAGCCCCAGCATTTT.

The V call is TRBV27, the J call TRBJ2-5, with TRBD1 matching over 7 bases. The CDR3 totals 14 residues. Germline CDR1 is MNHEY and CDR2 is SMNVEV (reference sequence). The V and J ends lost 5 bases and 5 bases, in that order; junction bases with no gene match: 8. CDR3 bases: TGTGCCAGCAGTGCCCGACAGGGTGTGGAGACCCAGTACTTC. Translating gives CASSARQGVETQYF.

Turning to this clonotype: This sequence may be a read error, since a much larger clone differs from it by one base. This likely comes from a read error, as the CDR3 has no conserved phenylalanine or tryptophan at its end. The chain employs TRBV27 and TRBJ1-1; the D gene is possibly TRBD1 (5 bases). CDR1 is MNHEY and CDR2 is SMNVEV in the germline V gene (reference sequence). Between the trimmed V and J ends, which lost 2 bases and 6 bases, there was a span of 13 bases. The CDR3 contains 14 residues. The CDR3 here is CASSLIRRGSEAFS. CDR3 sequence (DNA): TGTGCCAGCAGTTTAATTAGGCGGGGCTCTGAAGCTTTCTCT.

The chain has TRBV6-2 or TRBV6-3 and TRBJ2-6; a weak D match, TRBD2 (6 bases). This CDR3 spans 16 amino acids. Deletions cut 10 bases from V and 2 bases from J, with 18 bases between. Germline CDR1 and CDR2: MNHEY and SVGEGT. The CDR3 DNA sequence: TGTGCCACTTCCGGGACTGGTTTTACTGGGGCCAACGTCCTGACTTTC. It encodes CATSGTGFTGANVLTF.

A few counts support this clonotype. The chain uses TRBV27 and TRBJ1-1; perhaps TRBD1 as D (5 bases). The CDR3 loop spans 15 amino acids. Trimming stripped 5 bases from V and 2 bases from J, with 15 bases between. Germline CDR1 reads MNHEY; CDR2 reads SMNVEV (reference sequence). The CDR3 DNA reads TGTGCCAGCAGTCGTGCTGCAGGGAGTAACACTGAAGCTTTCTTT. Its protein is CASSRAAGSNTEAFF.

This clonotype was counted many times. This chain connects TRBV20-1 to TRBJ2-1; a possible D gene is TRBD2 (6 bases). Deletions cut 2 bases from V and 4 bases from J, with 12 bases between. The CDR3 has 14 residues. From germline, CDR1 is DFQATT and CDR2 SNEGSKA (reference sequence). In nucleotides, the CDR3 is TGCAGTGCTAGACGGGGGAGCTTTTACAATGAGCAGTTCTTC. This codes for CSARRGSFYNEQFF.

This clonotype was counted only a few times. In DNA, the CDR3 is TGCGCCAGCAGCACCACCCTGGGGGCGGGAGAGGTTGAGCAGTTCTTC. Protein product: CASSTTLGAGEVEQFF. The chain recombines TRBV5-1 with TRBJ2-1; possible D gene TRBD2, 7 bases. There are 16 residues in the CDR3. Germline V gene data show CDR1 as SGHRS and CDR2 as YFSETQ. Trimming shortened V by 4 bases and J by 9 bases, and 23 bases separated the two germline ends.

The chain couples TRBV12-3 or TRBV12-4 to TRBJ1-6; tentative D call: TRBD1 (5 bases). This CDR3 contains 14 residues. Trimming pared 5 bases from V and 7 bases from J, leaving 12 bases between. DNA for the CDR3: TGTGCCAGCAGTCTCTCGTCAGGGAATTCACCCCTCCACTTT. Residues: CASSLSSGNSPLHF.

This clonotype was seen a few times. This chain links TRBV6-1 with TRBJ2-3; D remains ambiguous. CDR1 and CDR2 (germline): MNHNS, SASEGT. Trimming pared 5 bases from V and 5 bases from J, leaving 11 bases between. CDR3 size: 13 residues. CDR3 loop: CASSSLLGDTQYF. CDR3 nucleotides: TGTGCCAGCAGTTCCCTTTTAGGAGATACGCAGTATTTT.

This clonotype was detected many times. This chain uses TRBV28 with TRBJ2-5; 9 nucleotides agree with TRBD1. The CDR3 runs 14 residues. The germline V gene encodes CDR1 MDHEN and CDR2 SYDVKM. The V gene end was trimmed by 6 bases and the J gene end by 7 bases; junction bases not matched to a gene: 9. DNA of the CDR3: TGTGCCAGCAGCACTACAGGGGGCGCACGGACCCAGTACTTC. Encoded protein: CASSTTGGARTQYF. Combining the CDR3 with reference TRBV28 and TRBJ2-5 gives the whole variable domain DVKVTQSSRYLVKRTGEKVFLECVQDMDHENMFWYRQDPGLGLRLIYFSYDVKMKEKGDIPEGYSVSREKKERFSLILESASTNQTSMYLCASSTTGGARTQYFGPGTRLLVL.

This clonotype came up a few times. The V and J genes are TRBV7-8 and TRBJ1-1; D gene ambiguous. V was shortened by 2 bases and J by 4 bases, with 14 bases between the two germline ends. The CDR3 extends over 15 amino acids. Per the germline V gene, CDR1 is SGHVS and CDR2 is FQNEAQ. CDR3 sequence: CASSLPGLGGTEAFF. In nucleotides, the CDR3 is TGTGCCAGCAGCTTACCTGGATTGGGCGGCACTGAAGCTTTCTTT. Using reference TRBV7-8 and TRBJ1-1 for the parts outside the CDR3, the full variable domain is GAGVSQSPRYKVAKRGQDVALRCDPISGHVSLFWYQQALGQGPEFLTYFQNEAQLDKSGLPSDRFFAERPEGSVSTLKIQRTQQEDSAVYLCASSLPGLGGTEAFFGQGTRLTVV.

The genes are TRBV19 and TRBJ2-1, with D unclear. V lost 3 bases to trimming and J lost 9 bases, with 9 bases between them. The length of the CDR3 is 12 residues. Looked up from germline, CDR1 is LNHDA and CDR2 is SQIVND (reference sequence). CDR3 DNA: TGTGCCAGTAGTATCGCCCTTACTGAGCAGTTCTTC. Translation: CASSIALTEQFF.

CDR3 coding DNA: TGTGCCAGCAGCCAAAAAACATTCGGGGGGCAGTTCTTC. This encodes CASSQKTFGGQFF. The genes are TRBV3-1 and TRBJ2-1; TRBD2 might be the D (6 bases). The V gene lost 2 bases and the J gene lost 12 bases, with 14 bases spanning the gap. This CDR3 has 13 amino acids. Germline V gene sequence: CDR1 LGHDT, CDR2 YNNKEL (reference sequence).

Only one count was recorded for this clonotype. Germline is not matched at one junction end, which may reflect a read error. The J gene is TRBJ2-1, the V gene TRBV28; D might be TRBD1 (6 bases). The CDR3 runs 13 residues. Germline CDR1 MDHEN, CDR2 SYDVKM. The CDR3 region is CASSLGITGSRYF. In nucleotides, the CDR3 is TGTGCCAGCAGTCTCGGAATTACAGGGAGTCGTTACTTC.

This clonotype was detected ten times or more. This chain connects TRBV20-1 to TRBJ2-2; tentatively, D is TRBD1 (6 bases). Germline V gives CDR1 DFQATT, CDR2 SNEGSKA (reference sequence). V lost 6 bases, J lost 2 bases, and 10 bases lay in between. The CDR3 covers 13 residues. CDR3 in DNA: TGCAGTGCCCGGGACACCAACACCGGGGAGCTGTTTTTT. Translation: CSARDTNTGELFF.

The chain employs TRBV5-1 and TRBJ2-5; D is unresolved. This CDR3 comprises 14 residues. Per germline, CDR1 SGHRS and CDR2 YFSETQ. Trimming pared 1 base from V and 2 bases from J, leaving 9 bases between. The chain's CDR3 is CASSLQARQETQYF. The CDR3 DNA reads TGCGCCAGCAGCTTGCAGGCGAGGCAAGAGACCCAGTACTTC.

This clonotype appeared many times. The genes are TRBV2 and TRBJ2-5; 10 bases are shared with TRBD2. Trimming at V came to 6 bases and at J to 5 bases, leaving 3 bases not matched to a gene. CDR1 SNHLY and CDR2 FYNNEI come from the germline V gene. This CDR3 has 13 residues. The CDR3 DNA is TGTGCCAGCAGCCCGACTAGCGGGGAGACCCAGTACTTC. Translated, it gives CASSPTSGETQYF.

This clonotype showed up just a few times. This chain uses TRBV4-2 with TRBJ2-3; TRBD2 is a possible D gene (6 bases). The V gene lost 3 bases and the J gene lost 1 base, with 14 bases spanning the gap. Germline V gene data show CDR1 as LGHNA and CDR2 as YNFKEQ. This CDR3 comprises 16 residues. The CDR3 loop is CASSQAWRDRTDTQYF. CDR3 nucleotides: TGTGCCAGCAGCCAGGCCTGGCGGGACCGCACAGATACGCAGTATTTT.

This clonotype was observed a few times. The rearrangement joins TRBV7-2 to TRBJ1-3; no clear D gene. The V gene lost 6 bases and the J gene lost 0 bases, with 18 bases spanning the gap. The CDR3 has 17 residues. Germline CDR1 SGHTA, CDR2 FQGNSA. The CDR3 reads CASSFAASRSSGNTIYF. The CDR3 nucleotides are TGTGCCAGCAGTTTCGCGGCCAGCCGGAGCTCTGGAAACACCATATATTTT.

The CDR3 protein is CASSSLAGVSLSTDTQYF. CDR3 bases: TGTGCCAGCAGTTCTTTAGCGGGAGTCTCACTTAGCACAGATACGCAGTATTTT. The chain carries TRBV6-1 and TRBJ2-3; the match to TRBD2 covers 9 bases. The CDR3 extends over 18 amino acids. Germline CDR1 and CDR2: MNHNS and SASEGT. V shed 5 bases, J shed 0 bases, and the junction held 12 bases outside the gene matches.

This clonotype occurred many times. The V gene is TRBV28, the J gene TRBJ2-7, with TRBD2 matching 8 bases. The trim removed 5 bases at V and 2 bases at J, leaving 5 bases unmatched. Germline V gene sequence: CDR1 MDHEN, CDR2 SYDVKM. The CDR3 length is 14 residues. The CDR3 spells CASSTGTSPYEQYF. The CDR3 region has the DNA TGTGCCAGCAGTACCGGGACTAGTCCCTACGAGCAGTACTTC. Filled out from reference TRBV28 and TRBJ2-7, the complete variable domain reads DVKVTQSSRYLVKRTGEKVFLECVQDMDHENMFWYRQDPGLGLRLIYFSYDVKMKEKGDIPEGYSVSREKKERFSLILESASTNQTSMYLCASSTGTSPYEQYFGPGTRLTVT.

This clonotype has a count of ten or more. The chain recombines TRBV27 with TRBJ2-5; maybe TRBD2 (7 bases). Between the trimmed V and J ends, which lost 5 bases and 3 bases, there was a span of 16 bases. Looked up from germline, CDR1 is MNHEY and CDR2 is SMNVEV (reference sequence). There are 15 residues in the CDR3. The chain's CDR3 is CASSRDYQGKETQYF. In DNA form, the CDR3 reads TGTGCCAGCAGTCGGGACTATCAGGGGAAAGAGACCCAGTACTTC.

This clonotype has ten or more counts. This chain links TRBV30 with TRBJ1-1; 7 bases map to TRBD1. J was trimmed by 4 bases and V by 1 base; bases with no gene match: 6. Germline V CDR1 and CDR2: GTSNPN, SVGIG (reference sequence). The CDR3 totals 14 residues. CDR3 bases: TGTGCCTGGAGTGCCCTTACAGGGGCCACTGAAGCTTTCTTT. Its translation is CAWSALTGATEAFF.

A few counts support this clonotype. V gene TRBV18 combines with J gene TRBJ2-5; 8 bases align to TRBD2. CDR3 length: 15 residues. V shed 3 bases, J shed 5 bases, and the junction held 8 bases outside the gene matches. Germline CDR1 reads KGHSH; CDR2 reads LQKENI. The CDR3 region is CASSPAAGEAETQYF. CDR3 DNA sequence: TGTGCCAGCTCACCTGCAGCGGGAGAGGCGGAGACCCAGTACTTC.

The chain couples TRBV19 to TRBJ1-5; 11 bases line up with TRBD1. Germline CDR1 reads LNHDA; CDR2 reads SQIVND (reference sequence). The CDR3 sequence is 14 residues long. Trimming removed 10 bases from V and 2 bases from J; junction bases left unmatched: 4. This CDR3 reads CATRDRGGNQPQHF. The CDR3 DNA reads TGTGCCACACGGGACAGGGGGGGCAATCAGCCCCAGCATTTT.

This clonotype was found a few times. The chain recombines TRBV9 with TRBJ2-7; the match to TRBD1 covers 8 bases. The length of the CDR3 is 16 residues. V dropped 0 bases and J dropped 4; count of bases not matched to a gene: 9. The germline V gene encodes CDR1 SGDLS and CDR2 YYNGEE. The CDR3 nucleotides are TGTGCCAGCAGCGTAGGCGGGACAGGAGACAATTACGAGCAGTACTTC. This codes for CASSVGGTGDNYEQYF.

This clonotype was found many times. V is TRBV2 and J is TRBJ1-2; D is undetermined. This CDR3 has 11 residues. V gave up 7 bases and J gave up 8 bases, with 11 bases separating them. Germline lookup yields CDR1 SNHLY and CDR2 FYNNEI. The CDR3 nucleotides read TGTGCCAGCAACGGCCTAGGAGGCTACACCTTC. Translation gives CASNGLGGYTF. The full variable domain, in which reference TRBV2 and TRBJ1-2 provide the parts outside the CDR3, is EPEVTQTPSHQVTQMGQEVILRCVPISNHLYFYWYRQILGQKVEFLVSFYNNEISEKSEIFDDQFSVERPDGSNFTLKIRSTKLEDSAMYFCASNGLGGYTFGSGTRLTVV.

There are a few counts of this clonotype. A much larger clone lies a single base off, so this may be a read error. V usage is TRBV6-5 and J usage is TRBJ1-1, with D possibly being TRBD1 (6 bases). Germline CDR1 reads MNHEY; CDR2 reads SVGAGI. Trimming removed 2 bases at V and 4 bases at J, with 8 bases between. The CDR3 covers 13 residues. CDR3 DNA sequence: TGTGCCAGCAGTTACCCAGGGGTCACTGAAGCTTTCTTT. Translated, it gives CASSYPGVTEAFF.

The rearrangement links TRBV5-4 to TRBJ1-1; possible D gene TRBD1, 6 bases. Trimming removed 5 bases at V and 5 bases at J, with 16 bases between. Germline V gene lookup returns CDR1 SGHNT and CDR2 YYREEE (reference sequence). The CDR3 runs to 14 residues. The CDR3, as DNA: TGTGCCAGCAGACTACAGGGAGGAGGAACTGAAGCTTTCTTT. Its protein product is CASRLQGGGTEAFF.

V is TRBV5-4 and J is TRBJ1-2; D not certain. Germline V gene data show CDR1 as SGHNT and CDR2 as YYREEE (reference sequence). The CDR3 spans 12 residues. Trimming stripped 3 bases from V and 4 bases from J, with 7 bases between. The CDR3 loop reads CASSSVRYGYTF. The CDR3 region has the DNA TGTGCCAGCAGCTCCGTGCGCTATGGCTACACCTTC.